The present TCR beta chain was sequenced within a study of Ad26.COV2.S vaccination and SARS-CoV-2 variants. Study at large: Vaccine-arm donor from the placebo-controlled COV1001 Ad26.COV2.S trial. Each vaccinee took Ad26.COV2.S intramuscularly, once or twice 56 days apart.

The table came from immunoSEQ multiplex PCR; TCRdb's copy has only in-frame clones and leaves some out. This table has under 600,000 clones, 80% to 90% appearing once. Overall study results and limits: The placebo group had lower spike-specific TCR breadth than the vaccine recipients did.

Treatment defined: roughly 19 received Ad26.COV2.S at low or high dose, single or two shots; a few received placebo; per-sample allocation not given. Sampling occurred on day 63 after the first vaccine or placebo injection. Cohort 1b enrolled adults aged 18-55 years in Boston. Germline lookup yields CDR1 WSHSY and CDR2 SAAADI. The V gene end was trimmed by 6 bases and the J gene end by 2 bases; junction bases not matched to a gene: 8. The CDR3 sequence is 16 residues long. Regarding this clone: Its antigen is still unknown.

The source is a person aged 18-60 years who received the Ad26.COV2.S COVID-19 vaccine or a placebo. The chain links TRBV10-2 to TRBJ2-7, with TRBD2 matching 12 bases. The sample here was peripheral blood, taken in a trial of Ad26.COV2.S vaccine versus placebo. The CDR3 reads CASRGFRTSGAYEQYF. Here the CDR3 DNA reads TGCGCCAGCAGGGGCTTCCGGACTAGCGGGGCCTACGAGCAGTACTTC.